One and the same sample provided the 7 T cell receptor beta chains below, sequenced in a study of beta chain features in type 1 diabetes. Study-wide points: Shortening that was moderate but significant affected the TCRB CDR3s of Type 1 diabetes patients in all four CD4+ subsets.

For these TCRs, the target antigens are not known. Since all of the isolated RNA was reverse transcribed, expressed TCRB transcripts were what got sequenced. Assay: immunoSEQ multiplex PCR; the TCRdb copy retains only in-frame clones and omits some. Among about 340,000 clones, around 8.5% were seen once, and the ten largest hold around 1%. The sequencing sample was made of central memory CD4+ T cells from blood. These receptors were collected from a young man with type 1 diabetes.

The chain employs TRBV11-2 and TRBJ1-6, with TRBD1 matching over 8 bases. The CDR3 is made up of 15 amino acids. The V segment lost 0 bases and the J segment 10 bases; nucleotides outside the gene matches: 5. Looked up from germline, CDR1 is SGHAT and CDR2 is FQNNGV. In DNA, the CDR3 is TGTGCCAGCAGCTTAGAGGCAGGGGGCTGGTCACCCCTCCACTTT. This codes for CASSLEAGGWSPLHF. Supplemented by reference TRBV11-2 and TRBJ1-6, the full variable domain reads EAGVAQSPRYKIIEKRQSVAFWCNPISGHATLYWYQQILGQGPKLLIQFQNNGVVDDSQLPKDRFSAERLKGVDSTLKIQPAKLEDSAVYLCASSLEAGGWSPLHFGNGTRLTVT.

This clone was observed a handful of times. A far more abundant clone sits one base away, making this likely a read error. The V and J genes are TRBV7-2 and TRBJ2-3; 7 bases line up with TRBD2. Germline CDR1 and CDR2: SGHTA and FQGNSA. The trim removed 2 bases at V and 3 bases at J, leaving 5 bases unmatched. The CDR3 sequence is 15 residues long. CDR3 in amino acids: CASSLWVRGTDTQYF. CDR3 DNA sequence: TGTGCCAGCAGCTTATGGGTGCGGGGGACAGATACGCAGTATTTT.

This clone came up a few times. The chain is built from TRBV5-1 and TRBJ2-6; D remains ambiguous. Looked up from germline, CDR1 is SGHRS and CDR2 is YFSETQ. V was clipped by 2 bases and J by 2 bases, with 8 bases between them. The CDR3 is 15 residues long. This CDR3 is CASSLGGPGANVLTF. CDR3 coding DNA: TGCGCCAGCAGCTTAGGTGGACCTGGGGCCAACGTCCTGACTTTC.

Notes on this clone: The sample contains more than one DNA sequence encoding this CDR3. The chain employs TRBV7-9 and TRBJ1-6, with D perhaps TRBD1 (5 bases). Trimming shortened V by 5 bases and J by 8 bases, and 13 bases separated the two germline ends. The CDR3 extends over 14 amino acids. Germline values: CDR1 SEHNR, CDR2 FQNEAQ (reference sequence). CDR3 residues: CASSPGTGDSPLHF. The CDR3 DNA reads TGTGCCAGCAGCCCAGGGACTGGGGATTCACCCCTCCACTTT.

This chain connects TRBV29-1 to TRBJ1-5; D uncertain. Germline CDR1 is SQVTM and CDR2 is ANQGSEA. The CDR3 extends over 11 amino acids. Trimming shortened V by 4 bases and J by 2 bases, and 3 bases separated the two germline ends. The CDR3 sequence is CSVGGNQPQHF. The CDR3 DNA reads TGCAGCGTTGGGGGCAATCAGCCCCAGCATTTT.

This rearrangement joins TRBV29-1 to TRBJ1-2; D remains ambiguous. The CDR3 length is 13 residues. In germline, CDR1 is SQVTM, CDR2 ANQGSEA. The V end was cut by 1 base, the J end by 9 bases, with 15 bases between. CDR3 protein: CSVEVATKGRYTF. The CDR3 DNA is TGCAGCGTTGAAGTGGCGACAAAAGGACGCTACACCTTC.

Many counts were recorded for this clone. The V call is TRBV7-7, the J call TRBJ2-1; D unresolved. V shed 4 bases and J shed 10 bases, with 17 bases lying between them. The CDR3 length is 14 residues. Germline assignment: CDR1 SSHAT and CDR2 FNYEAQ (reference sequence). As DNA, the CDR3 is TGTGCCAGCAGCTCTAGAGACTCCGCGACCGAGCAGTTCTTC. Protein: CASSSRDSATEQFF.